This is a list of T cell receptor beta chains from one sample in a study of blood T cell repertoires in COVID-19. The protocol was immunoSEQ multiplex PCR, while the TCRdb copy is restricted to in-frame clones and leaves out a portion. The sample holds 30,000 to 40,000 clones, 90% to 95% seen once. Sequenced input: peripheral blood. All receptors derive from a human donor in a cohort sampled during active COVID-19. CDR3s include the opening cysteine and the closing phenylalanine or tryptophan. A D gene is named only where the DNA matches it firmly. Only part of the rows carry a size: once, few, many, or a class if the clone is expanded.

abundance	j_gene	v_gene	d_gene	CDR3aa	CDR3nt
few	TRBJ1-5	TRBV19	-	CASRNPGDYSNQPQHF	TGTGCCAGTAGGAATCCCGGGGATTATAGCAATCAGCCCCAGCATTTT
-	TRBJ1-2	TRBV5-1	-	CASSLTGHYGYTF	TGCGCCAGCAGCTTGACAGGCCACTATGGCTACACCTTC
once	TRBJ2-1	TRBV5-3	-	CARSSEGDYKCRNEQFF	TGTGCCAGAAGCTCCGAGGGGGATTACAAATGCCGCAATGAGCAGTTCTTC
-	TRBJ2-2	TRBV4-1	-	CASSQDLVAANTGELFF	TGCGCCAGCAGCCAAGATCTAGTAGCGGCGAACACCGGGGAGCTGTTTTTT
once	TRBJ2-5	TRBV11-2	-	CASSLDPQNQETQYF	TGTGCCAGCAGCTTAGATCCCCAGAACCAAGAGACCCAGTACTTC
-	TRBJ2-3	TRBV7-8	TRBD2	CASSLGRGAADTQYF	TGTGCCAGCAGCTTAGGGCGGGGGGCAGCAGATACGCAGTATTTT
-	TRBJ2-4	TRBV2	-	CASRAEGILAKNIQYF	TGTGCCAGCCGGGCGGAGGGCATCCTAGCCAAAAACATTCAGTACTTC
-	TRBJ1-3	TRBV29-1	-	CSVVGPAGSSSGNTIYF	TGCAGCGTTGTAGGGCCGGCGGGTTCGAGTAGTGGAAACACCATATATTTT
-	TRBJ2-1	TRBV4-1	TRBD1	CASRLTGVNEQFF	TGCGCCAGCAGACTGACAGGGGTCAATGAGCAGTTCTTC
-	TRBJ2-5	TRBV9	TRBD2	CASSALAGVSETQYF	TGTGCCAGCAGCGCTCTAGCGGGAGTGTCGGAGACCCAGTACTTC
once	TRBJ2-2	TRBV7-2	TRBD2	CASSPRGAGELFF	TGTGCCAGCAGCCCGCGGGGGGCCGGGGAGCTGTTTTTT
-	TRBJ1-4	TRBV28	-	CASQVNEKLFF	TGTGCCAGTCAGGTTAATGAAAAACTGTTTTTT
-	TRBJ1-1	TRBV7-9	TRBD1	CASSFPVDRAAEAFF	TGTGCCAGCAGCTTCCCTGTGGACAGGGCGGCTGAAGCTTTCTTT
-	TRBJ2-1	TRBV3-1/TRBV3-2	TRBD1	CASSQYDRVLHEQFF	TGTGCCAGCAGCCAATACGACAGGGTCTTACATGAGCAGTTCTTC
-	TRBJ1-1	TRBV5-6	TRBD1	CASSRPGTGGSAFF	TGTGCCAGCAGCCGACCCGGGACAGGGGGCTCAGCTTTCTTT
-	TRBJ1-2	TRBV7-8	-	CASSLTGYYGYTF	TGTGCCAGCAGCTTAACAGGATACTATGGCTACACCTTC
few	TRBJ1-2	TRBV7-9	-	CASTGTLPGGYTF	TGTGCCAGCACCGGGACTCTCCCGGGAGGCTACACCTTC
-	TRBJ1-1	TRBV18	TRBD1	CASSPQGATEAFF	TGTGCCAGCTCACCACAGGGGGCCACTGAAGCTTTCTTT
-	TRBJ2-3	TRBV27	-	CASSGLPRDTQYF	TGTGCCAGCAGTGGACTACCCCGGGATACGCAGTATTTT
few	TRBJ1-2	TRBV6-6	-	CASSLRLEVGYTF	TGTGCCAGCAGCCTCAGGTTGGAGGTTGGCTACACCTTC
-	TRBJ1-1	TRBV4-2	-	CASSQVYRAGTEAFF	TGTGCCAGCAGCCAAGTGTACAGAGCGGGCACTGAAGCTTTCTTT
once	TRBJ1-2	TRBV6-1	-	CASSDDTVYGYTF	TGTGCCAGCAGTGATGACACAGTCTATGGCTACACCTTC
-	TRBJ2-1	TRBV5-1	-	CASSLRVARNEQFF	TGCGCCAGCAGCCTTCGGGTAGCGCGTAATGAGCAGTTCTTC
-	TRBJ1-6	TRBV7-2	TRBD1	CASSTRTGDNSPLHF	TGTGCCAGCAGCACTAGGACAGGGGACAATTCACCCCTCCACTTT
-	TRBJ1-5	TRBV6-2/TRBV6-3	TRBD1	CASSYRLGVQGGVRGNQPQHF	TGTGCCAGCAGTTACCGGCTCGGGGTACAGGGGGGGGTAAGAGGCAATCAGCCCCAGCATTTT
-	TRBJ1-6	TRBV5-1	TRBD1	CASSLVTGTGYSPLHF	TGCGCCAGCAGCTTGGTCACCGGGACAGGATATTCACCCCTCCACTTT
-	TRBJ1-1	TRBV4-1	TRBD1	CASSARGLGTEAFF	TGCGCCAGCAGCGCCAGGGGGCTGGGCACTGAAGCTTTCTTT
once	TRBJ1-4	TRBV30	TRBD1	CAWSGQGYEKLFF	TGTGCCTGGAGCGGACAGGGGTATGAAAAACTGTTTTTT
once	TRBJ1-5	TRBV18	-	CASSPSTGNQPQHF	TGTGCCAGCTCACCCTCGACGGGAAATCAGCCCCAGCATTTT
once	TRBJ1-2	TRBV6-5	TRBD1	CASSLGQGTFYGYTF	TGTGCCAGCAGTTTGGGACAGGGTACGTTCTATGGCTACACCTTC
-	TRBJ1-2	TRBV28	-	CASSQGNYGYTF	TGTGCCAGCAGCCAGGGAAACTATGGCTACACCTTC
-	TRBJ2-3	TRBV4-1	TRBD2	CASSQAVGGGSTDTQYF	TGCGCCAGCAGCCAAGCCGTCGGCGGGGGTAGCACAGATACGCAGTATTTT
-	TRBJ2-2	TRBV20-1	-	CSASTGGATPRSGELFF	TGCAGTGCTAGTACTGGCGGGGCGACCCCACGATCCGGGGAGCTGTTTTTT
-	TRBJ2-5	TRBV5-1	TRBD2	CASSLALAAETQYF	TGCGCCAGCAGCTTGGCGCTAGCGGCCGAGACCCAGTACTTC
once	TRBJ2-2	TRBV7-9	-	CASIPFRESTGELFF	TGTGCCAGCATCCCCTTTCGGGAATCTACCGGGGAGCTGTTTTTT
once	TRBJ1-2	TRBV5-1	TRBD1	CASSSDRGGTYGYTF	TGCGCCAGCAGCTCCGACAGGGGGGGTACCTATGGCTACACCTTC
-	TRBJ1-6	TRBV5-1	TRBD1	CASSLGQGVRSPLHF	TGCGCCAGCAGCTTGGGACAGGGGGTCCGTTCACCCCTCCACTTT
-	TRBJ1-5	TRBV5-1	-	CASSPGVDSYSNQPQHF	TGCGCCAGCAGCCCAGGGGTAGATTCTTATAGCAATCAGCCCCAGCATTTT
-	TRBJ1-2	TRBV6-5	-	CASSYGPRTVDGYTF	TGTGCCAGCAGTTACGGGCCCCGGACAGTTGATGGCTACACCTTC
once	TRBJ1-2	TRBV12-3/TRBV12-4	-	CASGYRVLGYTF	TGTGCCAGCGGCTACAGGGTTCTTGGCTACACCTTC
-	TRBJ1-5	TRBV7-2	TRBD1	CASSSRGPGSNQPQHF	TGTGCCAGCAGCTCCAGGGGGCCTGGAAGCAATCAGCCCCAGCATTTT
once	TRBJ1-1	TRBV11-3	-	CASSLEGAFGTEAFF	TGTGCCAGCAGCTTAGAAGGGGCCTTCGGCACTGAAGCTTTCTTT